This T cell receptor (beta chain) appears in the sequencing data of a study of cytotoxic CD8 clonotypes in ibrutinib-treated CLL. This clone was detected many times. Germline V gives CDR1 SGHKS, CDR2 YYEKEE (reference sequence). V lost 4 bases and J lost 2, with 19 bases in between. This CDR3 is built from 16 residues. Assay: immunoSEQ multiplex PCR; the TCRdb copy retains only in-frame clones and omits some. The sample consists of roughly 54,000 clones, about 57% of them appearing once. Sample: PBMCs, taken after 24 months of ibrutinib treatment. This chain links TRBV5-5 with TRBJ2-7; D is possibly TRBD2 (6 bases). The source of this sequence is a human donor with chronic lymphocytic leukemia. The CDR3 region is CASSGGIAQATYEQYF. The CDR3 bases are TGTGCCAGCAGCGGGGGGATCGCACAGGCCACCTACGAGCAGTACTTC.